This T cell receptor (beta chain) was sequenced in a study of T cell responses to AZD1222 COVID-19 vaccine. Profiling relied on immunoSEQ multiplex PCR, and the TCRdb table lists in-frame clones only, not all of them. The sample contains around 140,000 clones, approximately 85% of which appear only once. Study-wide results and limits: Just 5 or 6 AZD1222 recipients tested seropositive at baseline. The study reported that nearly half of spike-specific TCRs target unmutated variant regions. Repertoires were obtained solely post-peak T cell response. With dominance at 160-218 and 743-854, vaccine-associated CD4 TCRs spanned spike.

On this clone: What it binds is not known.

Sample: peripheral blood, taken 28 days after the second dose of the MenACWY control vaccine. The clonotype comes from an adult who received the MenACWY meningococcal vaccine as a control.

Here the CDR3 reads CASSTLGGLGNTIYF. CDR3 nucleotides: TGTGCCAGTAGTACCCTGGGGGGGCTCGGAAACACCATATATTTT. The V call is TRBV19, the J call TRBJ1-3; possibly TRBD1 for D (6 bases). Between the trimmed V and J ends, which lost 4 bases and 4 bases, there was a span of 14 bases. The CDR3 has 15 amino acids. From germline, CDR1 is LNHDA and CDR2 SQIVND (reference sequence).